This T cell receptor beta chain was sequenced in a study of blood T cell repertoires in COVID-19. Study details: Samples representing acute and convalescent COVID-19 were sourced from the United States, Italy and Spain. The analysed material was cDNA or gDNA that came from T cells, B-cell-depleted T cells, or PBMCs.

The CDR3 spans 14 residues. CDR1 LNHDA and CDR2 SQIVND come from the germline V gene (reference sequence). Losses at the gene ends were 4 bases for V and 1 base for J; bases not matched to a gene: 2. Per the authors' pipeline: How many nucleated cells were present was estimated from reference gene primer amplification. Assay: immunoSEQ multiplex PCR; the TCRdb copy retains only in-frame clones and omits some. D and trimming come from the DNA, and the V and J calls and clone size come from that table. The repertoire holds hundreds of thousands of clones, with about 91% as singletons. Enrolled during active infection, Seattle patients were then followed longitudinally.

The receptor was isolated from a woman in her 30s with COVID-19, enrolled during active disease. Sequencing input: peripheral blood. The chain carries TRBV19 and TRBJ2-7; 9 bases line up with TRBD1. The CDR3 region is CASSTGTGSYEQYF. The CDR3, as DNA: TGTGCCAGTAGTACCGGGACAGGGTCCTACGAGCAGTACTTC.